The TCR beta chain described here comes from a study of T-cell memory formation after mild COVID-19. Study-wide background: Clusters of TCRs were largely donor specific. Points from the study as a whole: The CD4+ clones that contracted clustered mainly within CM and EM, and the CD8+ clones concentrated in EMRA.

Details on this clonotype: The antigen remains undetermined.

TCRdb used MiXCR to reprocess the 5' RACE reads, holding one entry per CDR3 protein. The sample includes 140,000 to 150,000 distinct CDR3 sequences, less than 25% of them seen just once. CDR3 length equals 12 residues. The germline V gene has CDR1 DFQATT and CDR2 SNEGSKA (reference sequence). V lost 0 bases and J 7 bases, leaving 9 bases between the germline ends. The chain uses TRBV20-1 and TRBJ1-1; a possible D gene is TRBD1 (6 bases). Sequencing was carried out using PBMCs or a T cell subset sorted from them (not recorded which). The clonotype was recovered from an adult woman who had mild COVID-19 (a few samples of this study predate the infection). Cell type and time point are not known. CDR3 loop: CSARDEDSEAFF. Here the CDR3 DNA reads TGCAGTGCTAGAGATGAGGACAGTGAAGCTTTCTTT.